This record covers a single T cell receptor beta chain. Its specific antigen is unknown. No base quality information exists; no much larger clone differs at one position. This entry comes from a study of T cell changes during pregnancy in multiple sclerosis (dated 2019 in TCRdb). About the full investigation: The study examined how the T cell repertoire changed over the course of pregnancy in women with multiple sclerosis.

Germline trimming: 4 bases from V, 2 bases from J; junction bases outside gene matches: 6. CDR1 LNHNV and CDR2 YYDKDF were looked up in the germline V gene (reference sequence). The CDR3 holds 15 amino acids from the cysteine to the phenylalanine. The retained sequence is limited to the CDR3, 45 bases, with the frame set at the first base. Libraries were made using the immunoSEQ multiplex PCR assay. TCRdb took this table from immuneACCESS and kept in-frame rearrangements with V and J called. Such tables lack part of the clones; where checked against another copy, unresolved V genes explain under half of the gap, and the rest is unexplained. This sample comprises about 20,000 clones, about 85% of them detected only once. Less than 20% of the sample rests with the top ten.

Sequenced material: CD8+ T cells from peripheral blood mononuclear cells, taken after pregnancy. This sequence was found in a female donor in good health, enrolled as a control in a pregnancy study. The chain was built from TRBV15 and TRBJ2-7; TRBD1 matches 9 bases in the middle. The CDR3 sequence is CATSTWTGEPYEQYF. The nucleotide sequence is TGTGCCACCAGCACATGGACAGGGGAGCCCTACGAGCAGTACTTC. The CDR3 plus the reference TRBV15 and TRBJ2-7 genes for the other parts give the full variable domain: DAMVIQNPRYQVTQFGKPVTLSCSQTLNHNVMYWYQQKSSQAPKLLFHYYDKDFNNEADTPDNFQSRRPNTSFCFLDIRSPGLGDTAMYLCATSTWTGEPYEQYFGPGTRLTVT.